A selection of T cell receptor beta chains follows, all from one sample in a study of identical twins. Each CDR3 protein is one row after TCRdb ran MiXCR on the 5' RACE reads. This sample has 350,000 to 450,000 distinct CDR3 sequences, with approximately 18% found just once. Material: naive T cells sorted from blood. Receptors were obtained from a man over 45 in good health. Each CDR3 is given with its conserved first and last residue. The D gene is left open where the match is weak. Size values are once, few and many counts, or a class for expanded clones, and some rows have none.

d_call j_call clone_size v_call cdr3_nt cdr3_aa
NA TRBJ2-7 many TRBV27 TGTGCCAGCAGTTTAAACAGGAGGGGCGAGCAGTACTTC CASSLNRRGEQYF
TRBD1 TRBJ2-5 many TRBV28 TGTGCCAGCAGTGGGGGACAGGGGGTTCAAGAGACCCAGTACTTC CASSGGQGVQETQYF
TRBD1 TRBJ2-2 few TRBV5-1 TGCGCCAGCAGCTTGTTAACAGGGGGAACCGGGGAGCTGTTTTTT CASSLLTGGTGELFF
TRBD2 TRBJ2-3 NA TRBV7-6 TGTGCCAGCAGCTTAGCAGGACTAGCGGCAGATACGCAGTATTTT CASSLAGLAADTQYF
NA TRBJ1-2 few TRBV4-2 TGTGCCAGCAGCCAACAGTCACGGGTTGGCTACACCTTC CASSQQSRVGYTF
NA TRBJ2-5 NA TRBV4-2 TGTGCCAGCAGCCAAGGTCGGGGCCAAGAGACCCAGTACTTC CASSQGRGQETQYF
TRBD2 TRBJ2-3 NA TRBV6-5 TGTGCCAGCAGTTACTCTGGGGGGGGTGGGGATACGCAGTATTTT CASSYSGGGGDTQYF
NA TRBJ2-3 few TRBV7-2 TGTGCCAGTAGGGCGGGGGCGAGCACAGATACGCAGTATTTT CASRAGASTDTQYF
NA TRBJ2-7 many TRBV28 TGTGCCAGCAGTTTAGCGTCCCACGGGACCCGTTTCTACGAGCAGTACTTC CASSLASHGTRFYEQYF
NA TRBJ2-3 many TRBV12-3/TRBV12-4 TGTGCCAGCACCCCGGGGGGCCCCACAGATACGCAGTATTTT CASTPGGPTDTQYF
NA TRBJ2-1 NA TRBV6-2/TRBV6-3 TGTGCCAGCAGGGAGATGGATGAGCAGTTCTTC CASREMDEQFF
NA TRBJ2-2 NA TRBV10-2 TGCGCCAGCAGTGACAAGGGTCAAGCGAACACCGGGGAGCTGTTTTTT CASSDKGQANTGELFF
NA TRBJ2-5 few TRBV20-1 TGCAGTGCTAGACTAGCCCCGACCCAGTACTTC CSARLAPTQYF
TRBD2 TRBJ2-1 NA TRBV20-1 TGCAGCGGGAGCGGGAACGAGATTGAGCAGTTCTTC CSGSGNEIEQFF
NA TRBJ2-1 NA TRBV19 TGTGCCAGTAGCGATTGGGTGTGGACAGCCGAGTTCTTC CASSDWVWTAEFF
TRBD2 TRBJ2-5 NA TRBV9 TGTGCCAGCACCCTGACTAGCGGGAGCGGAGAGACCCAGTACTTC CASTLTSGSGETQYF
NA TRBJ2-5 few TRBV20-1 TGCAGTGCTAGAGTGGCCAGCAGGGAGACCCAGTACTTC CSARVASRETQYF
NA TRBJ2-3 NA TRBV24-1 TGTGCCACCTTAGACCGCTTCACAGATACGCAGTATTTT CATLDRFTDTQYF
TRBD2 TRBJ2-3 few TRBV12-3/TRBV12-4 TGTGCCAGCACCCTGGGACTAGCGGGGGGGCAAGCGCAGTATTTT CASTLGLAGGQAQYF
NA TRBJ2-2 few TRBV11-2 TGTGCCAGCAGCCAGGACGGTTTTGGGGAGCTGTTTTTT CASSQDGFGELFF
NA TRBJ2-1 few TRBV6-5 TGTGCCAGCAGTTCCGAGACAGTCAATGAGCAGTTCTTC CASSSETVNEQFF
NA TRBJ1-1 few TRBV20-1 TGCAGTGCCAAGTTAGCCCATGCGAACACTGAAGCTTTCTTT CSAKLAHANTEAFF
NA TRBJ2-7 many TRBV6-5 TGTGCCAGCAGTCAGGGACACGAGCAGTACTTC CASSQGHEQYF
TRBD1 TRBJ1-2 NA TRBV20-1 TGCAGTGCTCGGACAGGGGGCGCCTTACGTGGCTACACCTTC CSARTGGALRGYTF
TRBD2 TRBJ2-3 many TRBV5-6 TGTGCCAGCAGCGTTAGACTAGCGGGACATGTAGATACGCAGTATTTT CASSVRLAGHVDTQYF
NA TRBJ1-2 many TRBV7-9 TGTGCCAGCAGCTTGGAGGCCCGTGGCGGAAACACCTTC CASSLEARGGNTF
TRBD1 TRBJ1-4 NA TRBV7-9 TGTGCCAGCAGGGGGCAGGGGGCAATCGAAAAACTGTTTTTT CASRGQGAIEKLFF
NA TRBJ2-1 NA TRBV21-1 TGTGCCAGCACCCAGCGACTAGCGGGTGGGCATGAGCAGTTCTTC CASTQRLAGGHEQFF
TRBD2 TRBJ2-1 NA TRBV6-2/TRBV6-3 TGTGCCAGCAGTTATAGTACGGGGGGGGCCATCAATGAGCAGTTCTTC CASSYSTGGAINEQFF
NA TRBJ2-1 few TRBV10-3 TGTGCCATCAGTGAGATGGGGAACCAGTTCTTC CAISEMGNQFF
TRBD1 TRBJ2-5 few TRBV2 TGTGCCAGCAGTGAAGGGACAGGGGTAGTGGAGACCCAGTACTTC CASSEGTGVVETQYF
NA TRBJ2-5 many TRBV5-1 TGCGCCAGCAGCTTATTTCACCCACAAGAGACCCAGTACTTC CASSLFHPQETQYF
TRBD1 TRBJ2-7 NA TRBV6-1 TGTGCCAGCGGACATGACAGGGACTACGAGCAGTACTTC CASGHDRDYEQYF
NA TRBJ2-3 NA TRBV27 TGTGCCAGCAGACCAGGACTCAAGGGCACAGATACGCAGTATTTT CASRPGLKGTDTQYF
NA TRBJ2-1 NA TRBV7-3 TGTGCCAGCAGCTTAACAGGGTATGAGCAGTTCTTC CASSLTGYEQFF
NA TRBJ2-3 few TRBV12-3/TRBV12-4 TGTGCCAGCAGTTTCCCAGCGGCCACAGATACGCAGTATTTT CASSFPAATDTQYF
TRBD2 TRBJ2-6 many TRBV9 TGTGCCAGCAGCCCCCAAGGGAGGGTACCTGGGGCCAACGTCCTGACTTTC CASSPQGRVPGANVLTF
NA TRBJ2-3 many TRBV10-3 TGTGCCATCAGTGAGTCGTCGCTCCAGGATACGCAGTATTTT CAISESSLQDTQYF
NA TRBJ1-3 many TRBV15 TGTGCCACCAGCCCCCCGGCAGGCTGGACCAGACCCTCACATTTT CATSPPAGWTRPSHF